This record concerns one T cell receptor beta chain sequence. Its target is not known. CDR3 length equals 16 residues. Per germline, CDR1 MNHEY and CDR2 SMNVEV (reference sequence). Trimming removed 6 bases at V and 0 bases at J, with 15 bases between. This entry is derived from a study of cytomegalovirus exposure and HLA in healthy donors. General study results and limits: A later analysis found first-cohort TCR clusters tended to co-occur in the approximately 110 validation repertoires. It was reportedly the case that the classifier diagnosed cytomegalovirus status with high specificity and sensitivity.

Repertoires were generated with immunoSEQ multiplex PCR, while TCRdb's copy carries only in-frame clones and drops some. The sample holds 110,000 to 150,000 clones; about 95% are singletons and the top ten take 1.8%. The sequence derives from a man aged 18 to 30 in good health and CMV-seropositive. This chain connects TRBV27 to TRBJ2-1; TRBD2 might be the D (6 bases). The sequenced material came from PBMCs. CDR3: CASSYAGSFSYNEQFF. The CDR3 nucleotides read TGTGCCAGCAGCTATGCCGGGAGTTTCTCCTACAATGAGCAGTTCTTC.